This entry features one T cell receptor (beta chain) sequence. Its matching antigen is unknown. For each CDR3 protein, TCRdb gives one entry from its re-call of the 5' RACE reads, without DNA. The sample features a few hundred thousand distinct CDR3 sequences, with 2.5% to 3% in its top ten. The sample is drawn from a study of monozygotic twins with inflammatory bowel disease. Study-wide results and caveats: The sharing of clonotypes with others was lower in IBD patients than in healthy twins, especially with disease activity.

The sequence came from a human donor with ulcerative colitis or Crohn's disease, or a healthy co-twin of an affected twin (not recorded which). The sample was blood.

This CDR3 reads CASSESANPTPISPLHF. The chain links TRBV25-1 to TRBJ1-6. The CDR3 totals 17 residues. Looked up from germline, CDR1 is MGHDK and CDR2 is SYGVNS. Full variable domain (rest looked up from reference TRBV25-1 and TRBJ1-6): EADIYQTPRYLVIGTGKKITLECSQTMGHDKMYWYQQDPGMELHLIHYSYGVNSTEKGDLSSESTVSRIRTEHFPLTLESARPSHTSQYLCASSESANPTPISPLHFGNGTRLTVT.